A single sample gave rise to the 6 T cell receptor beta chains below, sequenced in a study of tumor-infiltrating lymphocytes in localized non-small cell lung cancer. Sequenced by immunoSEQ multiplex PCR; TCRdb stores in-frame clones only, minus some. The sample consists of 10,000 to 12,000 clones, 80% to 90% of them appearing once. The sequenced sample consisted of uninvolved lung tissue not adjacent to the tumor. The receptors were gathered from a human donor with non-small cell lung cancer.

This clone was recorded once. CDR3 sequence: CASSTGQGDHEQYF. The DNA of the CDR3 is TGTGCCAGCAGTACCGGACAGGGAGACCACGAGCAGTACTTC. The chain has TRBV6-5 and TRBJ2-7; 8 bases are a match to TRBD1. This CDR3 spans 14 amino acids. With V trimmed by 5 bases and J by 5 bases, 8 bases remained unmatched. Germline assignment: CDR1 MNHEY and CDR2 SVGAGI.

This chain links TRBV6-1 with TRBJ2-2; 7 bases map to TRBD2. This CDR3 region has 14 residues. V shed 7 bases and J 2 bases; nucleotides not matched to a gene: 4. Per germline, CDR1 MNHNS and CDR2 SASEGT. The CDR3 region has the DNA TGTGCCAGCATGGGGAGGGCCAACACCGGGGAGCTGTTTTTT. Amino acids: CASMGRANTGELFF.

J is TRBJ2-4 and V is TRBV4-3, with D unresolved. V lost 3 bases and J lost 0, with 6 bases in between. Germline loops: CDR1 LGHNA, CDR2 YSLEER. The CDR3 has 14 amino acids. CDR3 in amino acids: CASSQGLAKNIQYF. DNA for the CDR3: TGCGCCAGCAGCCAGGGTTTAGCCAAAAACATTCAGTACTTC.

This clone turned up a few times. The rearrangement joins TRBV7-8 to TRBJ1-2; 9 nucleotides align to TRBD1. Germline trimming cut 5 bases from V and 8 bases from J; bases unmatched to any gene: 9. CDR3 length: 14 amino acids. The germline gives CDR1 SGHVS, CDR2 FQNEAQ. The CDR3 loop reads CASSHGTGFDGYTF. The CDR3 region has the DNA TGTGCCAGCAGCCACGGGACAGGGTTCGACGGCTACACCTTC.

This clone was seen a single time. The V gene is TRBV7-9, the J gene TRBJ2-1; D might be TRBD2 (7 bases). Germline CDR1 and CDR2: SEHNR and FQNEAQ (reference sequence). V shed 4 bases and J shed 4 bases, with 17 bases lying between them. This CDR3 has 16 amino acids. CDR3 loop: CASSSPLRGPYNEQFF. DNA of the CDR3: TGTGCCAGCAGCTCACCTTTGCGGGGGCCTTACAATGAGCAGTTCTTC.

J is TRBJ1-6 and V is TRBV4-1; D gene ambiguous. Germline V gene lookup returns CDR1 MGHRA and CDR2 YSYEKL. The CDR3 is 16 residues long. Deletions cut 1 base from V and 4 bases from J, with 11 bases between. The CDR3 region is CASSQAPGGYNSPLHF. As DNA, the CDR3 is TGCGCCAGCAGCCAAGCTCCAGGCGGTTATAATTCACCCCTCCACTTT.